These 20 T cell receptor beta chains share one sample of origin, sequenced in a study of blood T cells in healthy people across ages. Then a second PCR, running about 6 to 12 cycles, was carried out with a sample-barcoded 5' primer and a J-beta primer mix. Using its own MiXCR run on the 5' RACE reads, TCRdb lists one record per CDR3 protein. The sample lists 450,000 to 700,000 distinct CDR3 sequences, 27% occurring once. The sample consisted of blood. All receptors derive from a woman in her 70s in good health.

This chain connects TRBV25-1 to TRBJ2-5; maybe TRBD1 (5 bases). The tail of the sequence fits TRBJ2-7 better, so the J call may be wrong. This CDR3 region has 14 residues. Germline V gene lookup returns CDR1 MGHDK and CDR2 SYGVNS. This CDR3 reads CASRGQMGIYEQYF. CDR3 DNA: TGTGCCAGCAGGGGGCAGATGGGGATCTACGAGCAGTACTTC.

The chain links TRBV6-1 to TRBJ2-7; D might be TRBD2 (6 bases). Looked up from germline, CDR1 is MNHNS and CDR2 is SASEGT. The ends were cut back, 8 bases at V and 0 bases at J, with 14 bases in the middle. CDR3 length: 14 residues. Here the CDR3 DNA reads TGTGCCAGCTCCCGGGACTCACTCTCCTACGAGCAGTACTTC. As protein: CASSRDSLSYEQYF.

A word on this clonotype: The junction does not match germline at one end; this may be a read error. The chain couples TRBV13 to TRBJ2-5, with 13 positions matching TRBD2. CDR3 size: 13 residues. Germline V lookup: CDR1 PRHDT, CDR2 FYEKMQ (reference sequence). The DNA for the CDR3 is TGTGCCAGCAGCACTGGGACTAGCGGGGAGCAGTCCTTC. It yields the protein CASSTGTSGEQSF.

The gene calls are TRBV10-3 and TRBJ1-2; D is unresolved. From germline, CDR1 is ENHRY and CDR2 SYGVKD. With 6 bases removed from V and 1 base from J, the gap between germline ends came to 18 bases. The CDR3 spans 16 residues. The CDR3 DNA reads TGTGCCATCAGCGGGAAAGGCGCTGTCCTTAACTATGGCTACACCTTC. Its translation: CAISGKGAVLNYGYTF.

This clonotype was counted a few times. V usage is TRBV29-1 and J usage is TRBJ1-4; a possible D gene is TRBD1 (5 bases). Between the trimmed V and J ends, which lost 4 bases and 4 bases, there was a span of 10 bases. Germline CDR1 is SQVTM and CDR2 is ANQGSEA. The length of the CDR3 is 13 residues. The CDR3 nucleotides are TGCAGCGTTGGGCAGGGCATTAATGAAAAACTGTTTTTT. As protein: CSVGQGINEKLFF.

The V and J genes are TRBV5-1 and TRBJ2-2; the match to TRBD2 covers 12 bases. In germline, CDR1 is SGHRS, CDR2 YFSETQ. This CDR3 is built from 18 residues. Germline trimming cut 2 bases from V and 2 bases from J; bases unmatched to any gene: 7. CDR3 sequence: CASSFPTSGGTNTGELFF. In nucleotides, the CDR3 is TGCGCCAGCAGCTTTCCGACTAGCGGGGGAACAAACACCGGGGAGCTGTTTTTT.

This clonotype appeared a few times. This chain connects TRBV7-3 to TRBJ2-1, with 8 bases fitting TRBD2. The V segment lost 2 bases and the J segment 7 bases; nucleotides outside the gene matches: 22. This CDR3 spans 20 amino acids. Germline V gives CDR1 SGHTA, CDR2 FQGTGA. The CDR3 protein is CASSLYPHAGGKNRLNEQFF. CDR3 bases: TGTGCCAGCAGCTTATATCCCCATGCGGGGGGTAAAAATCGCTTAAATGAGCAGTTCTTC.

About this clonotype: The junction differs from germline at one of its ends, possibly a read error. This sequence joins TRBV10-3 and TRBJ2-6, with D possibly being TRBD1 (5 bases). Germline CDR1 reads ENHRY; CDR2 reads SYGVKD. The CDR3 is 12 amino acids. The CDR3 reads CAISAGASVLTF. In nucleotides, the CDR3 is TGTGCCATCAGTGCTGGGGCCAGCGTCCTGACTTTC.

This clonotype appeared a few times. This chain uses TRBV6-2 or TRBV6-3 with TRBJ1-2; D is unclear. V was shortened by 2 bases and J by 5 bases, with 6 bases between the two germline ends. The CDR3 is 12 residues long. Germline values: CDR1 MNHEY, CDR2 SVGEGT. The CDR3 region has the DNA TGTGCCAGCAGTTACGGCATTTATGGCTACACCTTC. Protein sequence: CASSYGIYGYTF.

In this sample, this clonotype turned up a few times. This rearrangement joins TRBV7-8 to TRBJ2-2; TRBD2 might be the D (6 bases). The V end lost 5 bases, the J end lost 6 bases, and 16 bases lay between the germline ends. From germline, CDR1 is SGHVS and CDR2 FQNEAQ. This CDR3 is 15 amino acids long. CDR3 nucleotide sequence: TGTGCCAGCAGCCCCCCAAGACTAGTTTCCGGGGAGCTGTTTTTT. This gives the protein CASSPPRLVSGELFF.

V gene TRBV12-3 or TRBV12-4 combines with J gene TRBJ1-1; the D is unclear. This CDR3 comprises 13 residues. With 2 bases removed from V and 0 bases from J, the gap between germline ends came to 4 bases. The CDR3 bases are TGTGCCAGCAGTTTACTGATGAACACTGAAGCTTTCTTT. Amino acid sequence: CASSLLMNTEAFF.

V and J are TRBV5-1 and TRBJ1-4; D uncertain. The germline gives CDR1 SGHRS, CDR2 YFSETQ. The CDR3 runs to 18 residues. Trimming stripped 1 base from V and 6 bases from J, with 22 bases between. In DNA form, the CDR3 reads TGCGCCAGCAGCTTGTTAAGGTTCAGGACTCCGGTGGATGAAAAACTGTTTTTT. Translated: CASSLLRFRTPVDEKLFF. Combining the CDR3 with reference TRBV5-1 and TRBJ1-4 gives the whole variable domain KAGVTQTPRYLIKTRGQQVTLSCSPISGHRSVSWYQQTPGQGLQFLFEYFSETQRNKGNFPGRFSGRQFSNSRSEMNVSTLELGDSALYLCASSLLRFRTPVDEKLFFGSGTQLSVL.

The rearrangement joins TRBV6-2 or TRBV6-3 to TRBJ2-3; D is perhaps TRBD1 (7 bases). The V end was cut by 6 bases, the J end by 6 bases, with 25 bases between. The CDR3 is 17 residues long. Germline V gene sequence: CDR1 MNHEY, CDR2 SVGEGT. This CDR3 reads CASSLVGDRGTVDTQYF. The CDR3 region has the DNA TGTGCCAGCAGCCTCGTTGGAGACCGCGGGACAGTGGATACGCAGTATTTT.

This clonotype was recorded a few times. The V and J genes are TRBV19 and TRBJ1-1; TRBD1 might be the D (5 bases). V was clipped by 5 bases and J by 4 bases, with 20 bases between them. Germline CDR1 and CDR2: LNHDA and SQIVND (reference sequence). CDR3 length: 16 residues. The CDR3, as DNA: TGTGCCAGTAGTTTCCCCCTCACGGGGACCCGCACTGAAGCTTTCTTT. Translated, it gives CASSFPLTGTRTEAFF.

The chain uses TRBV10-3 and TRBJ2-1; TRBD2 aligns across 9 bases. This CDR3 contains 15 residues. Germline CDR1 and CDR2: ENHRY and SYGVKD. Trimming at V came to 7 bases and at J to 8 bases, leaving 12 bases not matched to a gene. CDR3: CAITPSGVNGDEQFF. The CDR3 nucleotides are TGTGCCATCACCCCTAGCGGGGTCAACGGGGATGAGCAGTTCTTC.

This clonotype was counted only a few times. J is TRBJ1-3 and V is TRBV3-1; D not resolved. The germline CDR1 and CDR2 sequences are LGHDT and YNNKEL (reference sequence). The V gene lost 4 bases and the J gene lost 3 bases, with 10 bases spanning the gap. There are 14 residues in the CDR3. The CDR3 sequence: CASSLSDHGNTIYF. The CDR3 DNA reads as TGTGCCAGCAGCCTCTCGGACCATGGAAACACCATATATTTT.

This chain connects TRBV11-2 to TRBJ1-1; D perhaps matches TRBD1 (6 bases). The CDR3 covers 15 residues. In germline, CDR1 is SGHAT, CDR2 FQNNGV. V lost 6 bases, J lost 0 bases, and 14 bases lay in between. The CDR3 DNA follows: TGTGCCAGCAGACATACTACAGGGTTGAACACTGAAGCTTTCTTT. Encoded protein: CASRHTTGLNTEAFF.

This clonotype turned up a few times. The chain joins TRBV29-1 to TRBJ2-5, with 7 positions matching TRBD1. The CDR3 covers 13 residues. The J segment lost 8 bases and the V segment lost 6 bases, leaving 12 bases of the junction unmatched. In germline, CDR1 is SQVTM, CDR2 ANQGSEA. This CDR3 reads CSVPFVGGETQYF. CDR3 nucleotide sequence: TGCAGCGTACCCTTCGTAGGGGGCGAAACCCAGTACTTC.

On this clonotype: The junction shows a germline mismatch at one end, possibly a read error. The J gene is TRBJ2-1, the V gene TRBV7-7; TRBD1 is a possible D gene (6 bases). The CDR3 is 16 amino acids. The V gene's germline CDR1 is SSHAT and CDR2 FNYEAQ (reference sequence). CDR3 nucleotides: TGTGCTAGCAGCCCGACAGGTCCGGGTTCCTACAATGAGCAGTTCTTC. Its translation: CASSPTGPGSYNEQFF.

This clonotype was observed a single time. The chain employs TRBV5-1 and TRBJ2-4; D remains ambiguous. There are 15 residues in the CDR3. The V gene lost 0 bases and the J gene lost 1 base, with 8 bases spanning the gap. From germline, CDR1 is SGHRS and CDR2 YFSETQ. As DNA, the CDR3 is TGCGCCAGCAGCTTGGAAGACGTTGCCAAAAACATTCAGTACTTC. Its protein is CASSLEDVAKNIQYF.